This entry features one TCR beta chain sequence. The entry originates in a study of shared clonotypes between healthy human individuals. CDR3 length equals 12 residues. V was shortened by 5 bases and J by 4 bases, with 5 bases between the two germline ends. From germline, CDR1 is SGHNT and CDR2 YENEEA. TCRdb's copy holds only in-frame clones and misses some; the assay was immunoSEQ multiplex PCR. This sample has 2 million or so clones, with 85% to 95% found just once. CD8 cells regarded as naive lacked CD45RO, were positively chosen for CCR7, and omitted terminally differentiated effector memory CD45RA+ cells.

The sequence derives from a man between 18 and 29 years old in good health. The sample was naive CD8+ T cells sorted from blood. The chain carries TRBV11-3 and TRBJ2-2; no reliable D call. CDR3 protein: CASSGPTGELFF. The CDR3 DNA reads TGTGCCAGCAGCGGTCCCACCGGGGAGCTGTTTTTT.